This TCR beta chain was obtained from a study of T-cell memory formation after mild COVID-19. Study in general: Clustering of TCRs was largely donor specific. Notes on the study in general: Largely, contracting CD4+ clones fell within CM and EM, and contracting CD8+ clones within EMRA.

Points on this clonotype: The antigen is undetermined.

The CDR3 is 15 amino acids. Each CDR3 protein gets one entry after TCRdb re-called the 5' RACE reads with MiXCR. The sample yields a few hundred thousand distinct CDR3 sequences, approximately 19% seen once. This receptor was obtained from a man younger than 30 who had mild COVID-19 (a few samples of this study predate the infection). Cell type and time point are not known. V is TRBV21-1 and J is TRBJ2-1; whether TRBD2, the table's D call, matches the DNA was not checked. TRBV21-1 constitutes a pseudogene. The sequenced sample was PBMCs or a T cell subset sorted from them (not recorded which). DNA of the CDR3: TGTGCCAGCAGCAAAGCGAGCGGGGAAGAGAATGAGCAGTTCTTC. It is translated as CASSKASGEENEQFF.